This T cell receptor beta chain was profiled in a study of cytomegalovirus exposure and HLA in healthy donors. Study details: Genotyping showed 70% to 90% of over 350 donors falling in the Caucasian-associated ancestry cluster. Study observations and caveats: Across all donors, roughly uniform sequencing depth was an assumption of the presence/absence analyses.

With 1 base removed from V and 3 bases from J, the gap between germline ends came to 8 bases. The CDR3 spans 14 residues. Germline assignment: CDR1 SGHNT and CDR2 YYREEE (reference sequence). Both 60 Vbeta primers and 13 Jbeta primers went into the PCR. Profiled with immunoSEQ multiplex PCR; TCRdb holds only in-frame clones, not every one. The table lists 50,000 to 70,000 clones, 65% to 90% of them singletons. Each of the donors was a healthy bone marrow donor. Comments on this clone: The antigen remains undetermined.

What was sequenced was PBMCs. The chain has TRBV5-4 and TRBJ1-5, with a possible D match to TRBD1 (5 bases). This TCR was sampled from a human donor in good health. DNA for the CDR3: TGTGCCAGCAGCTTGTGGGGGGTCAATCAGCCCCAGCATTTT. It encodes CASSLWGVNQPQHF.